The 11 T cell receptor beta chains listed next were all sequenced from one sample in a study of cytomegalovirus exposure and HLA in healthy donors. Primers for the PCR totalled 60 Vbeta and 13 Jbeta. TCRdb's table, derived via immunoSEQ multiplex PCR, lists solely in-frame clones and lacks some. Seen here are about 63,000 clones, more than 70% observed once, and the top ten hold approximately 23%. The specimen was PBMCs. Receptor source: a man aged 45 to 65 in good health and CMV-seropositive.

V is TRBV5-1 and J is TRBJ2-6; 14 bases fit TRBD2. J gave up 0 bases and V 2 bases, and 1 base lay outside the gene matches. Per germline, CDR1 SGHRS and CDR2 YFSETQ. There are 18 residues in the CDR3. CDR3 protein: CASSFGLAGGSGANVLTF. CDR3 in DNA: TGCGCCAGCAGCTTCGGACTAGCGGGGGGCTCTGGGGCCAACGTCCTGACTTTC.

This chain connects TRBV7-8 to TRBJ1-3, with 7 bases aligning to TRBD1. Looked up from germline, CDR1 is SGHVS and CDR2 is FQNEAQ. The CDR3 covers 17 residues. V gave up 3 bases and J gave up 0 bases; unmatched junction bases: 8. The CDR3 nucleotides read TGTGCCAGCAGCTTGACAGGGTTGGGAAGCTCTGGAAACACCATATATTTT. Protein sequence: CASSLTGLGSSGNTIYF.

The V gene is TRBV15, the J gene TRBJ1-6; D remains unclear. The CDR3 has 15 amino acids. Germline CDR1 LNHNV, CDR2 YYDKDF (reference sequence). V was cut by 0 bases and J by 9 bases, with 12 bases left in between. The CDR3 region has the DNA TGTGCCACCAGCAGAGACGGCAGAACGGGTTCACCCCTCCACTTT. It specifies CATSRDGRTGSPLHF.

The V call is TRBV6-1, the J call TRBJ1-5; the match to TRBD1 covers 10 bases. The J segment lost 3 bases and the V segment lost 4 bases, leaving 9 bases of the junction unmatched. Germline V gene data show CDR1 as MNHNS and CDR2 as SASEGT. This CDR3 region has 17 residues. The CDR3 DNA is TGTGCCAGCAGTGCTCAATTGGGACAGGGGTTCAATCAGCCCCAGCATTTT. Amino acids: CASSAQLGQGFNQPQHF.

The V gene is TRBV27, the J gene TRBJ2-7; the match to TRBD1 covers 9 bases. With V trimmed by 0 bases and J by 6 bases, 3 bases remained unmatched. CDR1 is MNHEY, CDR2 SMNVEV, per germline (reference sequence). The CDR3 has 14 amino acids. The CDR3, as DNA: TGTGCCAGCAGTTTATCACAGGGGGCTGGCGAGCAGTACTTC. It is translated as CASSLSQGAGEQYF.

The chain employs TRBV15 and TRBJ1-1; 8 positions match TRBD1. V was pared by 1 base and J by 10 bases, with 11 bases of the junction left unmatched. The germline V gene encodes CDR1 LNHNV and CDR2 YYDKDF (reference sequence). CDR3 size: 15 residues. CDR3 region: CATSRGNLGQDRAFF. The CDR3 DNA reads as TGTGCCACCAGCAGAGGCAACCTGGGACAGGACCGAGCTTTCTTT.

The V gene is TRBV6-6, the J gene TRBJ2-7; 13 nucleotides line up with TRBD2. The CDR3 sequence is 15 residues long. Germline CDR1 is MNHNY and CDR2 is SVGAGI (reference sequence). Trimming at V came to 6 bases and at J to 7 bases, leaving 9 bases not matched to a gene. The DNA for the CDR3 is TGTGCCAGCAGACAACTAGCGGGAGGGCCGGGTGAGCAGTACTTC. Translation gives CASRQLAGGPGEQYF.

This clone has a handful of counts. The chain has TRBV28 and TRBJ2-1; TRBD2 matches 8 bases. Germline assignment: CDR1 MDHEN and CDR2 SYDVKM. This CDR3 region has 17 residues. Unmatched junction bases numbered 13, after V lost 6 bases and J lost 3 bases. In nucleotides, the CDR3 is TGTGCCAGCAGCCTATCCGGGGGCCTAGCGGGCTACAATGAGCAGTTCTTC. It is translated as CASSLSGGLAGYNEQFF.

The V gene is TRBV10-3, the J gene TRBJ2-2, with 8 bases lining up with TRBD2. The CDR3 contains 16 residues. V lost 2 bases, J lost 5 bases, and 7 bases stayed unmatched. CDR1 and CDR2 from the germline V gene are ENHRY and SYGVKD. The CDR3 protein is CAISEPGGGITGELFF. In DNA form, the CDR3 reads TGTGCCATCAGTGAGCCAGGCGGGGGGATAACCGGGGAGCTGTTTTTT.

This clone was seen only a few times. The V gene is TRBV6-5, the J gene TRBJ2-7, with 8 positions matching TRBD1. Germline CDR1 and CDR2: MNHEY and SVGAGI. The CDR3 extends over 14 amino acids. With V trimmed by 5 bases and J by 5 bases, 8 bases remained unmatched. CDR3 bases: TGTGCCAGCAGTGAACAGGGGGAGTTAGACGAGCAGTACTTC. The encoded protein is CASSEQGELDEQYF.

The V call is TRBV27, the J call TRBJ2-1; maybe TRBD2 (7 bases). V was clipped by 7 bases and J by 9 bases, with 16 bases between them. Per the germline V gene, CDR1 is MNHEY and CDR2 is SMNVEV (reference sequence). The CDR3 totals 13 residues. CDR3: CASTLGGAGEQFF. DNA for the CDR3: TGTGCCAGCACCCTTGGGGGGGCTGGTGAGCAGTTCTTC.